Shown below are 15 T cell receptor beta chains from a single sample sequenced in a study of yellow fever vaccine responses in identical twins. One entry per CDR3 protein results from TCRdb running MiXCR on the RT-PCR reads. The sample includes some 20,000 distinct CDR3 sequences, roughly 73% seen only once; the top ten take about 5%. Sequenced material: T cells from blood (PBMCs), unsorted or a sorted subset (not recorded which), taken before or after yellow fever vaccination (not recorded which). These receptors all come from a woman aged 18-29 years who received the yellow fever vaccine.

CDR3 coding DNA: TGTGCCAGCAGCTTCGGAGAGACCCAGTACTTC. Translated, it gives CASSFGETQYF. V and J are TRBV7-8 and TRBJ2-5, with D uncertain. This CDR3 region has 11 residues. The V end lost 3 bases, the J end lost 4 bases, and 3 bases lay between the germline ends. The germline CDR1 and CDR2 sequences are SGHVS and FQNEAQ. Drawing the rest from reference TRBV7-8 and TRBJ2-5, the complete variable domain is GAGVSQSPRYKVAKRGQDVALRCDPISGHVSLFWYQQALGQGPEFLTYFQNEAQLDKSGLPSDRFFAERPEGSVSTLKIQRTQQEDSAVYLCASSFGETQYFGPGTRLLVL.

This rearrangement joins TRBV4-1 to TRBJ2-2; D not resolved. Germline loops: CDR1 MGHRA, CDR2 YSYEKL. Trimming removed 2 bases at V and 5 bases at J, with 9 bases between. The CDR3 is 14 residues long. Here the CDR3 DNA reads TGCGCCAGCAGCCAATCCCTGTTGACCGGGGAGCTGTTTTTT. Residues: CASSQSLLTGELFF.

The count of this clonotype is one. The chain carries TRBV29-1 and TRBJ2-1, with D perhaps TRBD1 or TRBD2 (5 bases each). This CDR3 contains 13 residues. CDR1 SQVTM and CDR2 ANQGSEA come from the germline V gene. The V end lost 6 bases, the J end lost 3 bases, and 12 bases lay between the germline ends. CDR3 nucleotides: TGCAGCGTCGGGACGGGGAGCTACAATGAGCAGTTCTTC. It yields the protein CSVGTGSYNEQFF.

The rearrangement links TRBV4-1 to TRBJ1-6; possibly TRBD1 for D (5 bases). The V end lost 3 bases, the J end lost 3 bases, and 12 bases lay between the germline ends. The germline V gene encodes CDR1 MGHRA and CDR2 YSYEKL. CDR3 length: 16 amino acids. The DNA of the CDR3 is TGCGCCAGCAGCCATGGCGTGACAGACTATAATTCACCCCTCCACTTT. It is translated as CASSHGVTDYNSPLHF.

This sequence joins TRBV3-1 and TRBJ2-3; 8 positions agree with TRBD2. With 1 base clipped from V and 2 bases from J, the junction kept 2 bases outside the gene matches. The length of the CDR3 is 15 residues. Germline assignment: CDR1 LGHDT and CDR2 YNNKEL (reference sequence). In DNA form, the CDR3 reads TGTGCCAGCAGCCAAGTAGCGGGGAACACAGATACGCAGTATTTT. It yields the protein CASSQVAGNTDTQYF.

The chain couples TRBV5-6 to TRBJ2-1; no clear D gene. CDR3 size: 15 residues. Deletions cut 3 bases from V and 0 bases from J, with 10 bases between. Germline CDR1 reads SGHDT; CDR2 reads YYEEEE. CDR3 in DNA: TGTGCCAGCAGCTCCACCTTTCTCTCCTACAATGAGCAGTTCTTC. Its protein product is CASSSTFLSYNEQFF.

This chain joins TRBV9 and TRBJ2-1; 8 bases line up with TRBD1. This CDR3 spans 17 amino acids. CDR1 and CDR2 from the germline V gene are SGDLS and YYNGEE. The V gene end was trimmed by 0 bases and the J gene end by 2 bases; junction bases not matched to a gene: 7. CDR3 sequence (DNA): TGTGCCAGCAGCGTAGGTCCCACGACAGGGGCCTACAATGAGCAGTTCTTC. Protein sequence: CASSVGPTTGAYNEQFF.

The CDR3 sequence: CASSDKGDTQYF. CDR3 in DNA: TGTGCCAGCAGCGACAAGGGTGATACGCAGTATTTT. This chain links TRBV7-9 with TRBJ2-3; no reliable D call. This CDR3 is built from 12 residues. V lost 5 bases and J 6 bases, leaving 9 bases between the germline ends. The germline gives CDR1 SEHNR, CDR2 FQNEAQ (reference sequence).

The chain combines TRBV14 with TRBJ2-1, with D perhaps TRBD1 or TRBD2 (5 bases each). Looked up from germline, CDR1 is SGHDN and CDR2 is FVKESK. V shed 0 bases and J shed 6 bases, with 21 bases lying between them. The CDR3 loop spans 18 amino acids. The CDR3 DNA is TGTGCCAGCAGCCAAGATTGGCCCCCGGGACCCTGGGGCAATGAGCAGTTCTTC. Amino acid sequence: CASSQDWPPGPWGNEQFF.

The V and J genes are TRBV28 and TRBJ2-2, with unresolved D. This CDR3 spans 14 amino acids. Germline CDR1 is MDHEN and CDR2 is SYDVKM. V was clipped by 4 bases and J by 1 base, with 7 bases between them. The CDR3 coding sequence is TGTGCCAGCAGTTGGTATGGGAACACCGGGGAGCTGTTTTTT. Translating it yields CASSWYGNTGELFF. Using reference TRBV28 and TRBJ2-2 for the parts outside the CDR3, the full variable domain is DVKVTQSSRYLVKRTGEKVFLECVQDMDHENMFWYRQDPGLGLRLIYFSYDVKMKEKGDIPEGYSVSREKKERFSLILESASTNQTSMYLCASSWYGNTGELFFGEGSRLTVL.

The V gene is TRBV12-3 or TRBV12-4, the J gene TRBJ1-2; 7 bases are a match to TRBD1. This CDR3 has 15 amino acids. The V gene end was trimmed by 3 bases and the J gene end by 6 bases; junction bases not matched to a gene: 10. DNA for the CDR3: TGTGCCAGCAGTTTTATAGGGGGCTCGGGAAATGGCTACACCTTC. This sequence encodes CASSFIGGSGNGYTF.

V usage is TRBV12-3 or TRBV12-4 and J usage is TRBJ2-6; 7 bases line up with TRBD2. The CDR3 sequence is 17 residues long. V was clipped by 3 bases and J by 0 bases; unmatched bases: 5. The CDR3 here is CASSFDREDSGANVLTF. The CDR3 nucleotides read TGTGCCAGCAGTTTCGACCGGGAGGACTCTGGGGCCAACGTCCTGACTTTC.

This clonotype showed up just once. The V gene is TRBV11-3, the J gene TRBJ1-1, with TRBD1 identical over 10 bases. V lost 5 bases and J lost 0; bases outside the gene matches: 9. Germline loops: CDR1 SGHNT, CDR2 YENEEA. The CDR3 totals 17 residues. CDR3: CASSPRGGTGVNTEAFF. The CDR3 region has the DNA TGTGCCAGCAGCCCTAGGGGCGGGACAGGGGTGAACACTGAAGCTTTCTTT. Full variable domain (outside the CDR3, taken from reference TRBV11-3 and TRBJ1-1): EAGVVQSPRYKIIEKKQPVAFWCNPISGHNTLYWYLQNLGQGPELLIRYENEEAVDDSQLPKDRFSAERLKGVDSTLKIQPAELGDSAVYLCASSPRGGTGVNTEAFFGQGTRLTVV.

Comment on this clonotype: The junction differs from germline at one of its ends, possibly a read error. The chain recombines TRBV9 with TRBJ2-7, with D possibly matching TRBD2 (6 bases). Germline CDR1 is SGDLS and CDR2 is YYNGEE. This CDR3 has 13 amino acids. In DNA form, the CDR3 reads TGTGCCAGCAGCGAGACTAGTTTCAGCGAGAAGTACTTC. Translation gives CASSETSFSEKYF.

In its sample, this clonotype was seen a few times. The rearrangement links TRBV13 to TRBJ2-3; D is unclear. V was trimmed by 8 bases and J by 0 bases, leaving 18 bases between them. Germline V gene sequence: CDR1 PRHDT, CDR2 FYEKMQ (reference sequence). The CDR3 length is 16 residues. CDR3 loop: CASGLSVSPSTDTQYF. The CDR3 coding sequence is TGTGCCAGCGGTCTCTCGGTCAGCCCTAGCACAGATACGCAGTATTTT.